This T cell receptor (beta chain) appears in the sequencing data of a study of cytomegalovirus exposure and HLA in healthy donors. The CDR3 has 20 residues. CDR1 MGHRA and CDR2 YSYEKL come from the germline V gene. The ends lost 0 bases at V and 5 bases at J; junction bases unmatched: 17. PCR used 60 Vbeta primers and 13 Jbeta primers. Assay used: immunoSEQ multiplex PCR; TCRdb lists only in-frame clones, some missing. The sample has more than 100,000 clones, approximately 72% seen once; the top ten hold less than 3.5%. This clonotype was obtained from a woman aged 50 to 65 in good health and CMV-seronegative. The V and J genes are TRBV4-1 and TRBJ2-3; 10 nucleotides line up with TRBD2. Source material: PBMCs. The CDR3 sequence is CASSQDILVGLAGAVDTQYF. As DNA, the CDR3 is TGCGCCAGCAGCCAAGATATTTTAGTGGGTCTAGCGGGAGCAGTAGATACGCAGTATTTT.